This TCR beta chain was identified in a study of control samples from healthy donors and cancer patients. Germline CDR1 reads PRHDT; CDR2 reads FYEKMQ (reference sequence). The CDR3 has 13 residues. V was clipped by 1 base and J by 4 bases, with 7 bases between them. Generated by immunoSEQ multiplex PCR, the TCRdb table keeps only in-frame clones and is missing some. Here the sample spans approximately 150,000 clones, 95% to 96% being singletons. The rearrangement uses TRBV13 and TRBJ1-2; D unresolved. The TCR sequence derives from a woman aged 25 to 45 in good health. The sample consisted of blood. CDR3 DNA sequence: TGTGCCAGCAGCTTAGCCAGGAGCTATGGCTACACCTTC. Its translation is CASSLARSYGYTF.